This passage covers 25 T cell receptor beta chains from one sample sequenced in a study of control samples from healthy donors and cancer patients. The method was immunoSEQ multiplex PCR; TCRdb's version includes in-frame clones alone and lacks a portion of them. The sample yields some 150,000 clones, about 95% seen once. The sample was PBMCs. These receptor sequences come from a man aged 60-69 years with colorectal cancer.

This chain links TRBV18 with TRBJ1-1; TRBD1 aligns across 8 bases. The CDR3 is made up of 16 amino acids. Germline assignment: CDR1 KGHSH and CDR2 LQKENI. The J segment lost 1 base and the V segment lost 2 bases, leaving 6 bases of the junction unmatched. The CDR3, as DNA: TGTGCCAGCTCACCAGCCCCCCAGGGGGCGAACACTGAAGCTTTCTTT. It specifies CASSPAPQGANTEAFF.

This clone was counted between two and nine times. The chain uses TRBV29-1 and TRBJ2-1, with D perhaps TRBD1 (6 bases). Trimming left V 2 bases short and J 9 bases short, with 20 bases between. Per germline, CDR1 SQVTM and CDR2 ANQGSEA. This CDR3 has 15 residues. CDR3 residues: CSVERLPNRGGEQFF. The CDR3 nucleotides read TGCAGCGTTGAAAGGCTCCCAAATAGAGGGGGTGAGCAGTTCTTC.

The chain uses TRBV14 and TRBJ2-7, with D perhaps assigned TRBD1 or TRBD2 (5 bases each). Germline loops: CDR1 SGHDN, CDR2 FVKESK. V lost 5 bases to trimming and J lost 7 bases, with 9 bases between them. The CDR3 totals 11 residues. In DNA form, the CDR3 reads TGTGCCAGCAGCAACTGGGGGGAGCAGTACTTC. It specifies CASSNWGEQYF.

V gene TRBV27 combines with J gene TRBJ2-3, with 8 positions matching TRBD1. Trimming removed 5 bases from V and 0 bases from J; junction bases left unmatched: 7. The CDR3 is 16 residues long. CDR1 is MNHEY and CDR2 is SMNVEV in the germline V gene (reference sequence). The CDR3 nucleotides read TGTGCCAGCAGTGTCGACAGGGGCTCTAGCACAGATACGCAGTATTTT. Amino acids: CASSVDRGSSTDTQYF.

As DNA, the CDR3 is TGTGCCAGCAGCTCCTGGCTAGCGGGGTCCGGGGAGCTGTTTTTT. It translates to CASSSWLAGSGELFF. The gene calls are TRBV27 and TRBJ2-2, with 9 bases matching TRBD2. V shed 6 bases and J 6 bases; nucleotides not matched to a gene: 8. This CDR3 comprises 15 residues. Germline CDR1 and CDR2: MNHEY and SMNVEV (reference sequence).

This clone appeared once. The chain carries TRBV5-6 and TRBJ1-1, with a possible D match to TRBD1 (6 bases). The CDR3 has 15 amino acids. V gave up 0 bases and J gave up 5 bases, with 14 bases separating them. CDR1 and CDR2 (germline): SGHDT, YYEEEE. The CDR3 loop is CASSLEGGGRTEAFF. The CDR3 coding sequence is TGTGCCAGCAGCTTGGAGGGTGGGGGGCGGACTGAAGCTTTCTTT.

This clone was seen a single time. The chain employs TRBV30 and TRBJ1-2; D gene uncertain. Trimming cost V 4 bases and J 4 bases, with 16 bases left between them. The CDR3 consists of 14 residues. Germline lookup yields CDR1 GTSNPN and CDR2 SVGIG (reference sequence). This CDR3 is CAWNGQENSYGYTF. The CDR3 region has the DNA TGTGCCTGGAACGGGCAGGAGAACTCCTATGGCTACACCTTC.

CDR3 sequence: CASSLWATGELFF. In DNA, the CDR3 is TGTGCCAGCAGCTTATGGGCAACCGGGGAGCTGTTTTTT. This chain joins TRBV11-2 and TRBJ2-2; D unclear. The V and J ends lost 2 bases and 5 bases respectively, with 6 bases between them. Per the germline V gene, CDR1 is SGHAT and CDR2 is FQNNGV. CDR3 length: 13 residues.

The CDR3 is CASSLQQSLYEQYF. DNA for the CDR3: TGTGCCAGCAGCTTGCAACAGAGCCTCTACGAGCAGTACTTC. The chain is built from TRBV5-4 and TRBJ2-7; unclear D gene. The CDR3 spans 14 residues. V shed 1 base and J shed 3 bases, with 11 bases lying between them. Germline V gene lookup returns CDR1 SGHNT and CDR2 YYREEE (reference sequence).

J is TRBJ2-2 and V is TRBV18; D unclear. Germline V gives CDR1 KGHSH, CDR2 LQKENI. V gave up 6 bases and J gave up 1 base, with 9 bases separating them. This CDR3 contains 14 residues. This CDR3 reads CASSTTQNTGELFF. Here the CDR3 DNA reads TGTGCCAGCTCTACCACGCAGAACACCGGGGAGCTGTTTTTT.

This clone was observed a single time. V usage is TRBV3-1 (or the pseudogene TRBV3-2) and J usage is TRBJ1-1, with no clear D. Germline values: CDR1 LGHDT, CDR2 YNNKEL (reference sequence). V lost 1 base, J lost 3 bases, and 12 bases lay in between. This CDR3 contains 15 residues. The CDR3 here is CASSQGAGSHTEAFF. CDR3 nucleotide sequence: TGTGCCAGCAGCCAAGGAGCGGGGTCGCACACTGAAGCTTTCTTT.

This clone was observed a few times. The chain employs TRBV5-1 and TRBJ2-1; 13 bases match TRBD2. The CDR3 is made up of 15 amino acids. Trimming removed 1 base from V and 8 bases from J; junction bases left unmatched: 3. CDR1 SGHRS and CDR2 YFSETQ come from the germline V gene. The CDR3 sequence is CASSLTSGGVYEQFF. For the CDR3, the DNA is TGCGCCAGCAGCTTGACTAGCGGGGGGGTTTATGAGCAGTTCTTC.

This chain links TRBV19 with TRBJ1-3; perhaps TRBD1 as D (5 bases). Germline assignment: CDR1 LNHDA and CDR2 SQIVND (reference sequence). The CDR3 length is 16 residues. V lost 3 bases, J lost 0 bases, and 12 bases lay in between. CDR3 region: CASSIGDPGSGNTIYF. The CDR3 nucleotides read TGTGCCAGTAGTATTGGGGACCCTGGCTCTGGAAACACCATATATTTT.

The chain couples TRBV11-2 to TRBJ2-5, with TRBD2 matching over 15 bases. The J segment lost 2 bases and the V segment lost 5 bases, leaving 3 bases of the junction unmatched. Per germline, CDR1 SGHAT and CDR2 FQNNGV. The CDR3 is 16 residues long. The CDR3 here is CASSAGLAGGQETQYF. As DNA, the CDR3 is TGTGCCAGCAGCGCCGGACTAGCGGGGGGGCAAGAGACCCAGTACTTC.

The genes are TRBV11-2 and TRBJ2-7; D unresolved. V was cut by 5 bases and J by 4 bases, with 9 bases left in between. Germline-derived CDR1 and CDR2 are SGHAT and FQNNGV. The CDR3 runs 12 residues. As DNA, the CDR3 is TGTGCCAGCAGCACGGCGTGGTACGAGCAGTACTTC. Translating gives CASSTAWYEQYF.

The rearrangement joins TRBV27 to TRBJ2-7; a weak D match, TRBD1 (5 bases). Looked up from germline, CDR1 is MNHEY and CDR2 is SMNVEV (reference sequence). The CDR3 length is 14 residues. V lost 5 bases, J lost 5 bases, and 16 bases lay in between. In DNA form, the CDR3 reads TGTGCCAGCAGTCCTCCAGGGCAGGTCAACGAGCAGTACTTC. The encoded protein is CASSPPGQVNEQYF.

The CDR3, as DNA: TGCGCCAGCAGCCAGGGTATGACCGCCTATGGAATTGGTTTCTTT. This codes for CASSQGMTAYGIGFF. V is TRBV4-3 and J is TRBJ1-1; no definite D call. Deletions cut 3 bases from V and 13 bases from J, with 24 bases between. This CDR3 has 15 amino acids. The V gene's germline CDR1 is LGHNA and CDR2 YSLEER.

The chain carries TRBV6-5 and TRBJ2-2; 7 bases agree with TRBD1. Germline CDR1 is MNHEY and CDR2 is SVGAGI. Trimming took 8 bases from V and 2 from J; bases not matched to a gene: 8. The CDR3 sequence is 15 residues long. CDR3 residues: CASGRDRVNTGELFF. The CDR3 region has the DNA TGTGCCAGCGGTCGTGACAGGGTCAACACCGGGGAGCTGTTTTTT.

V gene TRBV10-1 combines with J gene TRBJ2-2; the match to TRBD1 covers 7 bases. Germline V gene data show CDR1 as WNHNN and CDR2 as SYGVQD (reference sequence). J gave up 4 bases and V 7 bases, and 12 bases lay outside the gene matches. The CDR3 runs 16 residues. The CDR3 nucleotides read TGCGCCAGCATATTTAAACAGGGGCAGGTCACCGGGGAGCTGTTTTTT. Protein: CASIFKQGQVTGELFF.

The V and J genes are TRBV11-2 and TRBJ1-1; D remains unclear. The CDR3 consists of 13 residues. Per the germline V gene, CDR1 is SGHAT and CDR2 is FQNNGV. Trimming removed 5 bases from V and 5 bases from J, with 12 bases in between. DNA for the CDR3: TGTGCCAGCAGCCCCCCCGGGAGGACTGAAGCTTTCTTT. Translation: CASSPPGRTEAFF. The full variable domain, with the rest looked up from reference TRBV11-2 and TRBJ1-1, is EAGVAQSPRYKIIEKRQSVAFWCNPISGHATLYWYQQILGQGPKLLIQFQNNGVVDDSQLPKDRFSAERLKGVDSTLKIQPAKLEDSAVYLCASSPPGRTEAFFGQGTRLTVV.

V is TRBV10-2 and J is TRBJ1-2; 7 bases map to TRBD1. V dropped 8 bases and J dropped 4; count of bases not matched to a gene: 13. The CDR3 sequence is 15 residues long. Germline V gene sequence: CDR1 WSHSY, CDR2 SAAADI. As DNA, the CDR3 is TGCGCCAGCGTGGCCCAGGGAGGGGGCATCTATGGCTACACCTTC. The encoded protein is CASVAQGGGIYGYTF.

The chain carries TRBV2 and TRBJ2-3, with D perhaps matching TRBD2 (6 bases). V lost 6 bases to trimming and J lost 2 bases, with 15 bases between them. The CDR3 extends over 15 amino acids. Germline loops: CDR1 SNHLY, CDR2 FYNNEI. The CDR3 protein is CASRGGVAYTDTQYF. The CDR3 nucleotides are TGTGCCAGCAGAGGCGGGGTGGCCTACACAGATACGCAGTATTTT.

The chain carries TRBV11-2 and TRBJ1-4, with no clear D. The germline CDR1 and CDR2 sequences are SGHAT and FQNNGV. This CDR3 has 13 residues. V was shortened by 3 bases and J by 8 bases, with 10 bases between the two germline ends. CDR3 bases: TGTGCCAGCAGCTTCGCCGGGGAAGAAAAACTGTTTTTT. Its translation: CASSFAGEEKLFF.

V and J are TRBV5-6 and TRBJ2-5; TRBD2 is a possible D gene (6 bases). The V gene lost 0 bases and the J gene lost 2 bases, with 8 bases spanning the gap. CDR3 length: 14 amino acids. Germline-derived CDR1 and CDR2 are SGHDT and YYEEEE. As DNA, the CDR3 is TGTGCCAGCAGCTTGGCAGGGAGGCAAGAGACCCAGTACTTC. This encodes CASSLAGRQETQYF.

The V call is TRBV18, the J call TRBJ1-1; TRBD1 matches 7 bases. Germline CDR1 is KGHSH and CDR2 is LQKENI. V lost 6 bases, J lost 0 bases, and 10 bases stayed unmatched. The CDR3 consists of 16 residues. The CDR3 loop is CASSPLPTGVNTEAFF. DNA of the CDR3: TGTGCCAGCTCTCCTCTCCCCACAGGGGTGAACACTGAAGCTTTCTTT.